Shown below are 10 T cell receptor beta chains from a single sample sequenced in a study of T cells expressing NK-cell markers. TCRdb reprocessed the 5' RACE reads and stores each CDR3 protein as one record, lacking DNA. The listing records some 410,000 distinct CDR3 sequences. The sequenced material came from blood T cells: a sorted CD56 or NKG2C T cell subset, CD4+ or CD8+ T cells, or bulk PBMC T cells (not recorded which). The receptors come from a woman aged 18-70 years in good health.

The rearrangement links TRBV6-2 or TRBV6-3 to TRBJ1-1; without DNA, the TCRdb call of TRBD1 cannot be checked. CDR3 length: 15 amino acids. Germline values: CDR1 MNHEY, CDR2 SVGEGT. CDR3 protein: CASQGSQGIRTEAFF.

CDR3 in amino acids: CSVTGTRGPNEQFF. This chain links TRBV29-1 with TRBJ2-1; TCRdb indicates TRBD1, and absent DNA this call remains unverified. CDR1 is SQVTM and CDR2 is ANQGSEA in the germline V gene. This CDR3 comprises 14 residues.

This CDR3 reads CASSLAGTSPYNEQFF. The V and J genes are TRBV7-7 and TRBJ2-1; the D call of TRBD2 rests on TCRdb alone, since no DNA is present to check it. CDR1 SSHAT and CDR2 FNYEAQ come from the germline V gene (reference sequence). The CDR3 is 16 amino acids.

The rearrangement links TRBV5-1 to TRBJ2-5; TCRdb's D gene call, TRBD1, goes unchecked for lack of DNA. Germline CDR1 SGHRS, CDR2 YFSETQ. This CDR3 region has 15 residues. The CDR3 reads CASSSAGTSRETQYF.

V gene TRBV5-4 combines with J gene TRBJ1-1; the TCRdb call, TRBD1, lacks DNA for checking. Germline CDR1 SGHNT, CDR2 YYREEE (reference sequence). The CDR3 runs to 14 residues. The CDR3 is CASSSQAGHTEAFF.

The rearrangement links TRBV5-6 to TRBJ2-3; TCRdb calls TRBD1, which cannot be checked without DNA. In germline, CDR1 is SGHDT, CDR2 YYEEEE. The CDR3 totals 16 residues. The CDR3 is CASSLGGPHVTDTQYF.

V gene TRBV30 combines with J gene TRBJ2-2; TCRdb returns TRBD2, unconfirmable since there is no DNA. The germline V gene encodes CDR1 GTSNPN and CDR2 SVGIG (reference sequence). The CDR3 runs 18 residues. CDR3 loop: CAGRGTSGRLSNTGELFF.

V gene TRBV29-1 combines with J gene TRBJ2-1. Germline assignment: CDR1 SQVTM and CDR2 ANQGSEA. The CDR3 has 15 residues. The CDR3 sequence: CSVEPRGATYNEQFF.

The CDR3 loop is CASSTRTGTYNNEQFF. V and J are TRBV27 and TRBJ2-1; TCRdb outputs TRBD1, but without DNA this stays unchecked. The CDR3 is made up of 16 amino acids. The germline gives CDR1 MNHEY, CDR2 SMNVEV (reference sequence).

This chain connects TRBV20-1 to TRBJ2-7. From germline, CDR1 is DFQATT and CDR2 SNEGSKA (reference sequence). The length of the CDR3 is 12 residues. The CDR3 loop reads CSARDLGSEQYF.